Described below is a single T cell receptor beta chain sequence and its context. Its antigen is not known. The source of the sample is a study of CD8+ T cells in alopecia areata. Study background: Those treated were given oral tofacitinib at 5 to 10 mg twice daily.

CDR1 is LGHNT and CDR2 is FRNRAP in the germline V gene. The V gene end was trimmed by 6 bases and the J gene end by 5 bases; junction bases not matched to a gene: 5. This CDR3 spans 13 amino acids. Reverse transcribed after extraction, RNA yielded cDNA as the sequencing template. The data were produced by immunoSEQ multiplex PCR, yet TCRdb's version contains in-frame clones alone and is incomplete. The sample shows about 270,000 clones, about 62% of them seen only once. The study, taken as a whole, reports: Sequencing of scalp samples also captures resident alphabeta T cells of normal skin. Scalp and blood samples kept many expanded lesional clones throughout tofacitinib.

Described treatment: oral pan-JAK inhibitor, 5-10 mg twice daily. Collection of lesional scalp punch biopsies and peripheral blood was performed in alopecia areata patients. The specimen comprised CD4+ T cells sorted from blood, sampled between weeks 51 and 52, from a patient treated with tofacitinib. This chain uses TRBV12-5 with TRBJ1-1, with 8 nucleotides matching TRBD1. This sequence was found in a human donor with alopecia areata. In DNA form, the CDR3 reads TGTGCTAGTGGCGGACAGGGATTTACTGAAGCTTTCTTT. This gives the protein CASGGQGFTEAFF. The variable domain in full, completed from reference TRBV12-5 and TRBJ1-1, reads DARVTQTPRHKVTEMGQEVTMRCQPILGHNTVFWYRQTMMQGLELLAYFRNRAPLDDSGMPKDRFSAEMPDATLATLKIQPSEPRDSAVYFCASGGQGFTEAFFGQGTRLTVV.